The rows below give T cell receptor beta chains drawn from one sample of a study of response to subunit inactivated influenza vaccine. TCRdb itself ran the RT-PCR reads through MiXCR, one entry per CDR3 protein. Seen here are about 170,000 distinct CDR3 sequences, about 11% observed once, and the top ten hold roughly a third. The specimen comprised CD8+ T cells sorted from PBMCs, sampled around 25 months after vaccination. The receptors derive from a man aged 50 to 75 who received an inactivated influenza vaccine. Each CDR3 is given with its conserved first and last residue.

V gene: TRBV5-5
CDR3 length: 14
J gene: TRBJ2-5
CDR3 protein: CASSPGLNHETQYF

V gene: TRBV6-6
CDR3 length: 13
J gene: TRBJ1-5
CDR3 protein: CASSGVSNQPQHF

V gene: TRBV7-8
CDR3 length: 15
J gene: TRBJ2-5
CDR3 protein: CASSLRDASRETQYF

V gene: TRBV6-1
CDR3 length: 15
J gene: TRBJ2-3
CDR3 protein: CASTDHLGSTDTQYF

V gene: TRBV4-3
CDR3 length: 15
J gene: TRBJ1-6
CDR3 protein: CASSQGRTPRSPLHF

V gene: TRBV28
CDR3 length: 15
J gene: TRBJ2-3
CDR3 protein: CASSLARRNTDTQYF

V gene: TRBV7-9
CDR3 length: 13
J gene: TRBJ2-7
CDR3 protein: CASSLILVYEQYF

V gene: TRBV10-2
CDR3 length: 16
J gene: TRBJ1-5
CDR3 protein: CASSESSPGSNQPQHF

V gene: TRBV27
CDR3 length: 12
J gene: TRBJ1-2
CDR3 protein: CASSPPGGGYTF

V gene: TRBV6-1
CDR3 length: 16
J gene: TRBJ2-3
CDR3 protein: CASSRTSGTTTDTQYF

V gene: TRBV5-1
CDR3 length: 14
J gene: TRBJ2-7
CDR3 protein: CASSFGSGMHEQYF

V gene: TRBV4-3
CDR3 length: 15
J gene: TRBJ2-7
CDR3 protein: CASSPGTSGSNEQYF

V gene: TRBV27
CDR3 length: 13
J gene: TRBJ2-7
CDR3 protein: CASALAPYYEQYF

V gene: TRBV4-1
CDR3 length: 15
J gene: TRBJ1-1
CDR3 protein: CASSQTSKRSTEAFF

V gene: TRBV7-6
CDR3 length: 14
J gene: TRBJ1-4
CDR3 protein: CASSLAGVGEKLFF

V gene: TRBV9
CDR3 length: 15
J gene: TRBJ1-2
CDR3 protein: CASSVGSGANYGYTF

V gene: TRBV20-1
CDR3 length: 13
J gene: TRBJ2-3
CDR3 protein: CSASESSTDTQYF

V gene: TRBV14
CDR3 length: 19
J gene: TRBJ2-3
CDR3 protein: CASSQDFWSSGIDTDTQYF

V gene: TRBV4-1
CDR3 length: 16
J gene: TRBJ2-7
CDR3 protein: CASSQVVTGPSYEQYF

V gene: TRBV29-1
CDR3 length: 14
J gene: TRBJ2-3
CDR3 protein: CSVEGRGQEDTQYF

V gene: TRBV20-1
CDR3 length: 13
J gene: TRBJ2-3
CDR3 protein: CSARAQSTDTQYF

V gene: TRBV27
CDR3 length: 16
J gene: TRBJ2-2
CDR3 protein: CASSPILIANTGELFF

V gene: TRBV6-5
CDR3 length: 15
J gene: TRBJ2-7
CDR3 protein: CASSYTGTGGSEQYF

V gene: TRBV7-9
CDR3 length: 16
J gene: TRBJ1-2
CDR3 protein: CASSLAPEGAVDGYTF

V gene: TRBV7-9
CDR3 length: 15
J gene: TRBJ2-7
CDR3 protein: CASSRKAGSSYEQYF

V gene: TRBV7-9
CDR3 length: 16
J gene: TRBJ1-6
CDR3 protein: CASSLGYGQAGSPLHF

V gene: TRBV28
CDR3 length: 18
J gene: TRBJ2-1
CDR3 protein: CASSWGQGALKGYNEQFF

V gene: TRBV15
CDR3 length: 17
J gene: TRBJ2-1
CDR3 protein: CATSRAGITGGLNEQFF

V gene: TRBV6-2/TRBV6-3
CDR3 length: 13
J gene: TRBJ1-6
CDR3 protein: CASSSGRNSPLHF

V gene: TRBV27
CDR3 length: 14
J gene: TRBJ2-1
CDR3 protein: CATTVPGLDAEQFF

V gene: TRBV3-1
CDR3 length: 15
J gene: TRBJ2-7
CDR3 protein: CASSQASGIGYEQYF

V gene: TRBV19
CDR3 length: 13
J gene: TRBJ2-2
CDR3 protein: CATRAENTGELFF